This note documents a single T cell receptor beta chain sequence. CDR1 and CDR2 (germline): SGHRS, YFSETQ. The CDR3 extends over 13 amino acids. V gave up 0 bases and J gave up 4 bases, with 7 bases separating them. The data are from a study of blood T cell repertoires in COVID-19. In the study overall: The United States, Italy and Spain provided the acute and convalescent COVID-19 samples. From T cells, B-cell-depleted T cells, or PBMCs came the material, which was cDNA or gDNA.

Per the authors' pipeline: For nucleated cells, counts were estimated from reference gene primer amplification. Profiling relied on immunoSEQ multiplex PCR, and the TCRdb table lists in-frame clones only, not all of them. V and J calls plus clone size are reproduced from that table; the DNA served to infer D and trimming. The repertoire holds around 230,000 clones, with about four fifths as singletons. Sequenced input: peripheral blood. The chain is built from TRBV5-1 and TRBJ1-2; D not resolved. The clonotype was recovered from an elderly woman with acute or convalescent COVID-19. CDR3 in DNA: TGCGCCAGCAGCTTGGAATTGGCCTATGGCTACACCTTC. Translating it yields CASSLELAYGYTF.